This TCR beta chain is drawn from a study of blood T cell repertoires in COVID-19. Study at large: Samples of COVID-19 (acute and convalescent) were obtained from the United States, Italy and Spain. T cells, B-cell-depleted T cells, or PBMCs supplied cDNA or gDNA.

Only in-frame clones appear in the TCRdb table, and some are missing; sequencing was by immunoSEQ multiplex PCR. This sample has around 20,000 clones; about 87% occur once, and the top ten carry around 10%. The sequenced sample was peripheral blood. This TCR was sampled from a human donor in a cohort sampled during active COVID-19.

The CDR3, as DNA: TGTGCCAGCTCACTAGCACTAGCGGGAGAAAGGCAAGAGACCCAGTACTTC. Amino acids: CASSLALAGERQETQYF. The chain employs TRBV7-9 and TRBJ2-5; 11 nucleotides align to TRBD2. V shed 8 bases, J shed 2 bases, and the junction held 13 bases outside the gene matches. Per germline, CDR1 SEHNR and CDR2 FQNEAQ (reference sequence). The CDR3 has 17 residues.